Following are 4 T cell receptor beta chains from one sample sequenced in a study of control samples from healthy donors and cancer patients. TCRdb's copy holds only in-frame clones and misses some; the assay was immunoSEQ multiplex PCR. The sample includes some 190,000 clones, about nine tenths of them seen just once. The sequenced material came from blood. The receptors stem from a man aged 30 to 39 in good health.

Comment on this clone: The sample contains more than one DNA sequence encoding this CDR3. V and J are TRBV19 and TRBJ2-4; D is unclear. V was pared by 11 bases and J by 8 bases, with 10 bases between. Germline V gene lookup returns CDR1 LNHDA and CDR2 SQIVND (reference sequence). This CDR3 is 10 amino acids long. As DNA, the CDR3 is TGTGCCTCCCTTGGGGACATTCAGTACTTC. It is translated as CASLGDIQYF.

This chain uses TRBV5-8 with TRBJ1-1; D is perhaps TRBD1 (5 bases). V shed 7 bases and J shed 0 bases, with 16 bases lying between them. Germline V gene sequence: CDR1 SGHTS, CDR2 YDEGEE. CDR3 size: 15 residues. The CDR3 is CASGIDSYMNTEAFF. DNA for the CDR3: TGTGCCAGCGGCATCGACAGCTACATGAACACTGAAGCTTTCTTT.

The chain carries TRBV7-9 and TRBJ1-2, with TRBD1 as a possible D gene (5 bases). V was shortened by 1 base and J by 3 bases, with 9 bases between the two germline ends. This CDR3 contains 14 residues. Germline V gene data show CDR1 as SEHNR and CDR2 as FQNEAQ (reference sequence). The CDR3 sequence: CASSLGGRDYGYTF. CDR3 DNA: TGTGCCAGCAGCTTAGGGGGGAGGGACTATGGCTACACCTTC.

The gene calls are TRBV6-5 and TRBJ2-1, with TRBD2 matching 7 bases. Unmatched junction bases numbered 6, after V lost 8 bases and J lost 5 bases. Germline V gene data show CDR1 as MNHEY and CDR2 as SVGAGI. This CDR3 is 13 amino acids long. The DNA for the CDR3 is TGTGCCAGCGGCGGGGGAGGGGACAATGAGCAGTTCTTC. This encodes CASGGGGDNEQFF.